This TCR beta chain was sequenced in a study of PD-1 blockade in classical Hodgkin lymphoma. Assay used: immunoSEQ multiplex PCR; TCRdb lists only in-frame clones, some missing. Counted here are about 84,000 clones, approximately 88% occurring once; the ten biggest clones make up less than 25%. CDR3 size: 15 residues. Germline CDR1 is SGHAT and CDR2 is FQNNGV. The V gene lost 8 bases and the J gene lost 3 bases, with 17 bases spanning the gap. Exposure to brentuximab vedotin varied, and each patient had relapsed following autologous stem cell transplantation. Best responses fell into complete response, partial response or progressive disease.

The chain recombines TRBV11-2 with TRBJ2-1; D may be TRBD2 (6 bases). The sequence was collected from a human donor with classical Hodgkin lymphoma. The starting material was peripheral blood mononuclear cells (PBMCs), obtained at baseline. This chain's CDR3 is CASGILRGSYNEQFF. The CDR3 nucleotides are TGTGCCAGCGGGATTCTTCGGGGGAGCTACAATGAGCAGTTCTTC.